The 23 T cell receptor beta chains reported below all come from one sample, sequenced in a study of blood T cell repertoires in COVID-19. Assay: immunoSEQ multiplex PCR; the TCRdb copy retains only in-frame clones and omits some. The data show around 160,000 clones, almost 85% seen once. The sequenced sample consisted of PBMCs or T cells enriched from blood (not recorded which). The source is a man in his fifties who had recovered from COVID-19.

The chain links TRBV6-5 to TRBJ2-7; 9 bases are shared with TRBD2. Per germline, CDR1 MNHEY and CDR2 SVGAGI. The V and J ends lost 0 bases and 7 bases, in that order; junction bases with no gene match: 10. The CDR3 consists of 16 residues. In nucleotides, the CDR3 is TGTGCCAGCAGTTACTCGAGGGCGGGAGGGCCAACTGAGCAGTACTTC. It encodes CASSYSRAGGPTEQYF.

J is TRBJ2-1 and V is TRBV24-1; 8 positions match TRBD1. The junction had 6 bases not matched to a gene; V was cut back by 1 base and J by 5 bases. The CDR3 spans 16 residues. Looked up from germline, CDR1 is KGHDR and CDR2 is SFDVKD. In DNA, the CDR3 is TGTGCCACCAGTGATTTAAGGGGGACAGGAGACAATGAGCAGTTCTTC. This translates into CATSDLRGTGDNEQFF.

The chain carries TRBV10-3 and TRBJ1-6; D uncertain. There are 14 residues in the CDR3. Looked up from germline, CDR1 is ENHRY and CDR2 is SYGVKD. Trimming shortened V by 6 bases and J by 9 bases, and 15 bases separated the two germline ends. Written as DNA, the CDR3 is TGTGCCATCAGGAACGATGCAGCAGGTTCACCCCTCCACTTT. Residues: CAIRNDAAGSPLHF.

V and J are TRBV4-2 and TRBJ1-5; the match to TRBD1 covers 8 bases. Per the germline V gene, CDR1 is LGHNA and CDR2 is YNFKEQ. The J segment lost 3 bases and the V segment lost 0 bases, leaving 10 bases of the junction unmatched. CDR3 length: 18 amino acids. CDR3 amino acids: CASSQDLSGQGFNQPQHF. DNA of the CDR3: TGTGCCAGCAGCCAAGATCTCAGCGGACAGGGTTTCAATCAGCCCCAGCATTTT.

This chain joins TRBV27 and TRBJ2-3, with 11 bases lining up with TRBD1. This CDR3 is 17 amino acids long. V shed 4 bases and J 4 bases; nucleotides not matched to a gene: 10. CDR1 and CDR2 from the germline V gene are MNHEY and SMNVEV (reference sequence). Here the CDR3 reads CASSSGTGGGFADTQYF. In DNA form, the CDR3 reads TGTGCCAGCAGTTCAGGGACAGGGGGGGGTTTCGCAGATACGCAGTATTTT.

The genes are TRBV7-8 and TRBJ2-5; tentatively, D is TRBD1 (5 bases). Germline V gene lookup returns CDR1 SGHVS and CDR2 FQNEAQ. The CDR3 runs 15 residues. Trimming removed 3 bases from V and 2 bases from J, with 13 bases in between. CDR3 coding DNA: TGTGCCAGCAGCTTCCTGTTGGCAGGGCAAGAGACCCAGTACTTC. It is translated as CASSFLLAGQETQYF.

The chain couples TRBV6-5 to TRBJ2-1; the match to TRBD2 covers 13 bases. V lost 8 bases and J lost 10; bases outside the gene matches: 11. The CDR3 consists of 15 residues. Germline V lookup: CDR1 MNHEY, CDR2 SVGAGI. CDR3 region: CASRTSGGAWGEQFF. The CDR3 region has the DNA TGTGCCAGCCGAACTAGCGGGGGGGCTTGGGGCGAGCAGTTCTTC.

The chain is built from TRBV9 and TRBJ2-3, with D possibly TRBD1 on 6 matching bases. CDR3 length: 15 amino acids. V was trimmed by 2 bases and J by 0 bases, leaving 10 bases between them. Germline CDR1 reads SGDLS; CDR2 reads YYNGEE. In DNA form, the CDR3 reads TGTGCCAGCAGCGTGAGGGGGAGTAGCACAGATACGCAGTATTTT. It is translated as CASSVRGSSTDTQYF.

This chain joins TRBV15 and TRBJ1-2; D is possibly TRBD1 (6 bases). This CDR3 has 14 amino acids. Germline V gene sequence: CDR1 LNHNV, CDR2 YYDKDF (reference sequence). The V gene lost 2 bases and the J gene lost 8 bases, with 15 bases spanning the gap. CDR3 residues: CATSRLQGVDGYTF. In nucleotides, the CDR3 is TGTGCCACCAGCAGATTACAGGGCGTTGACGGCTACACCTTC.

The chain links TRBV27 to TRBJ2-1; TRBD2 is a possible D gene (5 bases). V was clipped by 3 bases and J by 5 bases, with 11 bases between them. The germline CDR1 and CDR2 sequences are MNHEY and SMNVEV (reference sequence). The CDR3 is 14 residues long. Here the CDR3 reads CASSFRGLDNEQFF. CDR3 nucleotides: TGTGCCAGCAGTTTTAGAGGGCTGGACAATGAGCAGTTCTTC.

The gene calls are TRBV28 and TRBJ2-1; TRBD2 aligns across 7 bases. Trimming removed 7 bases from V and 10 bases from J; junction bases left unmatched: 16. The CDR3 is made up of 15 amino acids. The germline V gene has CDR1 MDHEN and CDR2 SYDVKM. The CDR3: CASKRWAAGAGEQFF. CDR3 sequence (DNA): TGTGCCAGCAAGAGGTGGGCGGCGGGAGCGGGGGAGCAGTTCTTC.

This sequence joins TRBV7-3 and TRBJ2-3, with 7 bases aligning to TRBD1. V lost 0 bases to trimming and J lost 0 bases; unmatched junction nucleotides: 6. This CDR3 spans 17 amino acids. Germline CDR1 is SGHTA and CDR2 is FQGTGA. CDR3 amino acids: CASSLTEGGYSTDTQYF. The CDR3 region has the DNA TGTGCCAGCAGCTTAACGGAAGGGGGCTATAGCACAGATACGCAGTATTTT.

The V gene is TRBV14, the J gene TRBJ2-7; perhaps TRBD1 as D (6 bases). This CDR3 is 14 amino acids long. Germline-derived CDR1 and CDR2 are SGHDN and FVKESK. The ends were cut back, 3 bases at V and 3 bases at J, with 12 bases in the middle. The CDR3 spells CASSHTGIGYEQYF. The DNA for the CDR3 is TGTGCCAGCAGCCATACAGGGATCGGCTACGAGCAGTACTTC.

The V gene is TRBV6-5, the J gene TRBJ2-1; the D gene is possibly TRBD2 (6 bases). The germline V gene has CDR1 MNHEY and CDR2 SVGAGI. The CDR3 loop spans 14 amino acids. Trimming cost V 10 bases and J 6 bases, with 19 bases left between them. CDR3 DNA sequence: TGTGCCACCATTCGGGCAGCGGAGGGCAATGAGCAGTTCTTC. Residues: CATIRAAEGNEQFF.

This clone was found once. CDR3: CASSLGPGSDTQYF. CDR3 DNA: TGTGCCAGCAGTTTAGGGCCGGGGTCGGATACGCAGTATTTT. This rearrangement joins TRBV27 to TRBJ2-3, with a tentative D call TRBD2 (5 bases). The CDR3 extends over 14 amino acids. Trimming left V 2 bases short and J 6 bases short, with 12 bases between. Germline loops: CDR1 MNHEY, CDR2 SMNVEV (reference sequence).

In its sample, this clone was seen a few times. For the CDR3, the DNA is TGTGCCAGCACCCACAGCAGTGGGAATGAGCAGTTCTTC. Translation gives CASTHSSGNEQFF. The V gene is TRBV7-9, the J gene TRBJ2-1; D remains ambiguous. With 7 bases removed from V and 7 bases from J, the gap between germline ends came to 14 bases. This CDR3 spans 13 amino acids. Germline values: CDR1 SEHNR, CDR2 FQNEAQ (reference sequence).

This clone was seen a handful of times. The rearrangement links TRBV7-9 to TRBJ2-7; tentative D call: TRBD2 (5 bases). CDR3 length: 10 amino acids. Germline loops: CDR1 SEHNR, CDR2 FQNEAQ (reference sequence). Trimming removed 5 bases at V and 13 bases at J, with 12 bases between. The CDR3 loop is CASSMETTYF. CDR3 sequence (DNA): TGTGCCAGCAGCATGGAGACTACCTACTTC. Full variable domain (rest looked up from reference TRBV7-9 and TRBJ2-7): DTGVSQNPRHKITKRGQNVTFRCDPISEHNRLYWYRQTLGQGPEFLTYFQNEAQLEKSRLLSDRFSAERPKGSFSTLEIQRTEQGDSAMYLCASSMETTYFGPGTRLTVT.

This clone was seen a single time. V gene TRBV4-1 combines with J gene TRBJ2-1; TRBD2 agrees at 10 bases. The germline V gene has CDR1 MGHRA and CDR2 YSYEKL. The V gene end was trimmed by 1 base and the J gene end by 7 bases; junction bases not matched to a gene: 10. This CDR3 contains 17 residues. Here the CDR3 reads CASSQGGRTSGGNEQFF. The CDR3 DNA reads TGCGCCAGCAGCCAAGGGGGGCGGACTAGCGGAGGGAATGAGCAGTTCTTC.

This chain joins TRBV27 and TRBJ2-1, with D possibly being TRBD1 (6 bases). From germline, CDR1 is MNHEY and CDR2 SMNVEV (reference sequence). This CDR3 is built from 17 residues. V was cut by 8 bases and J by 2 bases, with 22 bases left in between. The CDR3: CASSRRTAAVAYNEQFF. For the CDR3, the DNA is TGTGCCAGCTCCCGCCGGACAGCTGCCGTAGCCTACAATGAGCAGTTCTTC.

The CDR3 DNA follows: TGTGCCAGCAGTAGAAGCGGGGTGGAGACCCAGTACTTC. Its protein product is CASSRSGVETQYF. V and J are TRBV5-4 and TRBJ2-5; TRBD2 matches at 7 bases. This CDR3 has 13 residues. Trimming removed 5 bases from V and 5 bases from J; junction bases left unmatched: 6. CDR1 SGHNT and CDR2 YYREEE come from the germline V gene (reference sequence).

The chain employs TRBV28 and TRBJ2-2; TRBD2 aligns across 7 bases. The germline V gene encodes CDR1 MDHEN and CDR2 SYDVKM. With V trimmed by 3 bases and J by 3 bases, 4 bases remained unmatched. The CDR3 has 15 amino acids. The CDR3 here is CASSLGGVYTGELFF. The CDR3 bases are TGTGCCAGCAGTTTGGGGGGGGTTTACACCGGGGAGCTGTTTTTT.

V is TRBV11-2 and J is TRBJ2-1, with TRBD2 matching over 7 bases. This CDR3 region has 14 residues. J gave up 6 bases and V 11 bases, and 13 bases lay outside the gene matches. CDR1 and CDR2 from the germline V gene are SGHAT and FQNNGV. CDR3 coding DNA: TGTGCCTCTTCCGGGAGGACTCTGATCAATGAGCAGTTCTTC. Its translation: CASSGRTLINEQFF. The full variable domain, completed using reference TRBV11-2 and TRBJ2-1, is EAGVAQSPRYKIIEKRQSVAFWCNPISGHATLYWYQQILGQGPKLLIQFQNNGVVDDSQLPKDRFSAERLKGVDSTLKIQPAKLEDSAVYLCASSGRTLINEQFFGPGTRLTVL.

This rearrangement joins TRBV7-2 to TRBJ2-5, with a weak D call TRBD2 (5 bases). Per germline, CDR1 SGHTA and CDR2 FQGNSA. V lost 4 bases to trimming and J lost 5 bases, with 17 bases between them. The CDR3 covers 15 residues. As DNA, the CDR3 is TGTGCCAGCAGCTCCCCCCGGGAACGGATTGAGACCCAGTACTTC. Its translation is CASSSPRERIETQYF.